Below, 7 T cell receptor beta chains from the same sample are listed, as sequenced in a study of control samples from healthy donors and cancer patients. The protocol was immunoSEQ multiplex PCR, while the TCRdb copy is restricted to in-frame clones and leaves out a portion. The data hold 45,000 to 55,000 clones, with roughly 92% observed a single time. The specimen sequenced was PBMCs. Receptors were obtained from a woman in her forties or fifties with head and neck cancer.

The CDR3 protein is CASSRQGTTGELFF. The CDR3 DNA sequence: TGTGCCAGCAGTCGACAGGGTACCACCGGGGAGCTGTTTTTT. This chain uses TRBV2 with TRBJ2-2; TRBD1 agrees at 7 bases. The ends lost 5 bases at V and 4 bases at J; junction bases unmatched: 4. CDR1 and CDR2 (germline): SNHLY, FYNNEI. The CDR3 consists of 14 residues.

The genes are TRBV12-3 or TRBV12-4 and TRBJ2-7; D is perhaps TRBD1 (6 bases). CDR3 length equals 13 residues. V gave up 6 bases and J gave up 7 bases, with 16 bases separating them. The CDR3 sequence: CASSPGQTLEQYF. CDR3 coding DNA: TGTGCCAGCAGCCCCGGACAGACCTTGGAGCAGTACTTC.

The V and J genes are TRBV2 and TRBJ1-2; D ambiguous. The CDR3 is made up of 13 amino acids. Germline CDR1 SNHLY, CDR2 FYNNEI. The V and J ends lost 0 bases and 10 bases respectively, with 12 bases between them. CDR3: CASSEALRGLYTF. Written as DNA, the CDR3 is TGTGCCAGCAGTGAAGCGCTTCGAGGACTCTACACCTTC.

CDR3 protein: CASAPGSPGQPQHF. The CDR3 DNA sequence: TGTGCTAGTGCCCCGGGCAGCCCAGGGCAGCCCCAGCATTTT. The J gene is TRBJ1-5, the V gene TRBV12-5, with TRBD1 as a possible D gene (5 bases). Germline values: CDR1 LGHNT, CDR2 FRNRAP. The CDR3 covers 14 residues. With 7 bases removed from V and 7 bases from J, the gap between germline ends came to 17 bases. The full variable domain, in which reference TRBV12-5 and TRBJ1-5 provide the parts outside the CDR3, is DARVTQTPRHKVTEMGQEVTMRCQPILGHNTVFWYRQTMMQGLELLAYFRNRAPLDDSGMPKDRFSAEMPDATLATLKIQPSEPRDSAVYFCASAPGSPGQPQHFGDGTRLSIL.

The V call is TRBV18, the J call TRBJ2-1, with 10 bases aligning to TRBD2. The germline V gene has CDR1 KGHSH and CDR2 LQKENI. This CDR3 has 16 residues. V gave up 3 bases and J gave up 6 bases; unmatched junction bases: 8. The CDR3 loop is CASSPQALAGANEQFF. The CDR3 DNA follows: TGTGCCAGCTCACCCCAGGCGCTAGCGGGGGCCAATGAGCAGTTCTTC. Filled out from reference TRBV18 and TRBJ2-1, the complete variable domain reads NAGVMQNPRHLVRRRGQEARLRCSPMKGHSHVYWYRQLPEEGLKFMVYLQKENIIDESGMPKERFSAEFPKEGPSILRIQQVVRGDSAAYFCASSPQALAGANEQFFGPGTRLTVL.

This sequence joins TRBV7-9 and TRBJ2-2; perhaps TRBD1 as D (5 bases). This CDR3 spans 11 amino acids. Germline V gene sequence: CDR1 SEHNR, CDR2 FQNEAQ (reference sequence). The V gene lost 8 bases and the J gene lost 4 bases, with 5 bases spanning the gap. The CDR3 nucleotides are TGTGCCAGCGGGGCCACCGGGGAGCTGTTTTTT. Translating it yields CASGATGELFF.

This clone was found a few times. CDR3 nucleotides: TGTGCCAGCAGTGACCCGTATAATTCACCCCTCCACTTT. Translation gives CASSDPYNSPLHF. This chain connects TRBV2 to TRBJ1-6; D not certain. V gave up 3 bases and J gave up 4 bases, with 4 bases separating them. The CDR3 contains 13 residues. CDR1 is SNHLY, CDR2 FYNNEI, per germline.